This TCR beta chain was identified during a study of OX40 agonist ivuxolimab in advanced cancers. Only in-frame clones appear in the TCRdb table, and some are missing; sequencing was by immunoSEQ multiplex PCR. Of 80,000 to 100,000 clones in the sample, about nine tenths were seen once. Germline V gene data show CDR1 as SGHRS and CDR2 as YFSETQ. Trimming removed 3 bases from V and 6 bases from J, with 22 bases in between. CDR3 size: 16 residues. J is TRBJ2-7 and V is TRBV5-1, with a weak D call TRBD1 (6 bases). The TCR sequence derives from an adult with an advanced solid tumor such as melanoma, head and neck, liver or kidney cancer. This sample comprised CD4+ or CD8+ T cells sorted from blood, obtained in a trial of the OX40 agonist ivuxolimab. CDR3 in DNA: TGCGCCAGCAGCTCCTATTCGGACAGCCCTAAGGTCGAGCAGTACTTC. Translation: CASSSYSDSPKVEQYF.